What follows describes a single T cell receptor (beta chain). This specimen belongs to a study of blood T cell repertoires in COVID-19. Germline loops: CDR1 SEHNR, CDR2 FQNEAQ (reference sequence). The length of the CDR3 is 13 residues. The V end lost 2 bases, the J end lost 5 bases, and 9 bases lay between the germline ends. Clones were sequenced by immunoSEQ multiplex PCR, and TCRdb holds only the in-frame ones, with some missing. The table includes tens of thousands of clones, around 85% detected once. The receptor was isolated from a man in his thirties or forties with acute or convalescent COVID-19. This chain joins TRBV7-9 and TRBJ2-5, with TRBD1 as a possible D gene (5 bases). Material for sequencing was peripheral blood. CDR3 sequence reads: CASSLSRVETQYF. The CDR3 DNA reads TGTGCCAGCAGCTTATCCAGGGTGGAGACCCAGTACTTC.